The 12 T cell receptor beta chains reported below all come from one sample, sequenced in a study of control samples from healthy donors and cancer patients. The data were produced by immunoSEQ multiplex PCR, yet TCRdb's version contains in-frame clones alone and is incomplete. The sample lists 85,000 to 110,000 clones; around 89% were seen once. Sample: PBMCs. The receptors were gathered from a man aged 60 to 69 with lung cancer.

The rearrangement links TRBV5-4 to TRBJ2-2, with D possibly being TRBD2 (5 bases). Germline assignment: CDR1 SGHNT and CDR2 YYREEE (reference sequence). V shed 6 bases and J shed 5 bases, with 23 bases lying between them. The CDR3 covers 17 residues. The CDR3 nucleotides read TGTGCCAGCACCCCCGGACTGGGCCAATTTATGACCGGGGAGCTGTTTTTT. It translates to CASTPGLGQFMTGELFF.

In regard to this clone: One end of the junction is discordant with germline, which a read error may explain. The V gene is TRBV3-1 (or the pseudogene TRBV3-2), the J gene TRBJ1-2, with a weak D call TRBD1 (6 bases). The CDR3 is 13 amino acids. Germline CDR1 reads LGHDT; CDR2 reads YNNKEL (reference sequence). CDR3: CASSQVLIGGWAF. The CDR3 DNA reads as TGTGCCAGCAGCCAAGTTCTTATTGGGGGCTGGGCCTTC.

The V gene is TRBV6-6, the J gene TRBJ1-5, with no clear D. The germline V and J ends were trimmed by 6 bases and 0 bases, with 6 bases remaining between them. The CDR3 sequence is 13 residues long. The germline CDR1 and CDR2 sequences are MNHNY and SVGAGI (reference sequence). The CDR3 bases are TGTGCCAGCAGCATAGATAGCAATCAGCCCCAGCATTTT. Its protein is CASSIDSNQPQHF.

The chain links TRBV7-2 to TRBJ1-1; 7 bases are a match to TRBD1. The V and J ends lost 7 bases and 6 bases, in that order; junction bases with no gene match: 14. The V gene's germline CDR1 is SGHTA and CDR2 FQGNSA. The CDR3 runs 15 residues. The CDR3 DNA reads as TGTGCCAGCACCATACCGGGGGGAGGGACAGCTGAAGCTTTCTTT. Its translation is CASTIPGGGTAEAFF.

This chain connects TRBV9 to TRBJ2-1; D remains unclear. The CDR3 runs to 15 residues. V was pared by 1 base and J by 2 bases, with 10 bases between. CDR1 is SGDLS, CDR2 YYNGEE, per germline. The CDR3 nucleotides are TGTGCCAGCAGCGTAAGGTCTAGTCCCTACAATGAGCAGTTCTTC. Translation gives CASSVRSSPYNEQFF.

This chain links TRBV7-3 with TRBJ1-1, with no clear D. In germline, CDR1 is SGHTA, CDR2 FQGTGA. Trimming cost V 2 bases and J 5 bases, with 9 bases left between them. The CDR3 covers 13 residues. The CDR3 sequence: CASSLVGETEAFF. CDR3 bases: TGTGCCAGCAGCTTAGTGGGAGAGACTGAAGCTTTCTTT.

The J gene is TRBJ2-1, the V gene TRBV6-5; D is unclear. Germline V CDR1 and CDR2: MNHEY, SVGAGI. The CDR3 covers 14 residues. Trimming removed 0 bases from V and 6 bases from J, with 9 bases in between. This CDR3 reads CASSYSDLINEQFF. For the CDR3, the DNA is TGTGCCAGCAGTTACTCCGATTTAATCAATGAGCAGTTCTTC.

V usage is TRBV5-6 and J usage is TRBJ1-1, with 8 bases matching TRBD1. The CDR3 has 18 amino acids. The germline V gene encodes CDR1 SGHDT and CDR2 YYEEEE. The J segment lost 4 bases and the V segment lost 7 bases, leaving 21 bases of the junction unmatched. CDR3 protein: CASRPQPTWGQVTTEAFF. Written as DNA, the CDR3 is TGTGCCAGCCGCCCTCAGCCCACTTGGGGACAGGTAACCACTGAAGCTTTCTTT.

The CDR3 spells CASSLVSGAYNEQFF. The DNA of the CDR3 is TGTGCCAGCAGCTTAGTTAGCGGGGCTTACAATGAGCAGTTCTTC. J is TRBJ2-1 and V is TRBV11-3; 8 bases fit TRBD2. The CDR3 loop spans 15 amino acids. CDR1 is SGHNT, CDR2 YENEEA, per germline. The V segment lost 1 base and the J segment 4 bases; nucleotides outside the gene matches: 3.

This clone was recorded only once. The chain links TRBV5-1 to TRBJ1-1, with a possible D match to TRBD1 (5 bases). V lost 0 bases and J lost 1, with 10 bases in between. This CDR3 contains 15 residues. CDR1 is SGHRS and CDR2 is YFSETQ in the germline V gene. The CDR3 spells CASSLAAGSNTEAFF. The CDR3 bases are TGCGCCAGCAGCTTGGCCGCAGGGTCGAACACTGAAGCTTTCTTT.

The CDR3 spells CASSPLSYNEQFF. In DNA, the CDR3 is TGTGCCAGCAGCCCGTTATCCTACAATGAGCAGTTCTTC. The V and J genes are TRBV12-3 or TRBV12-4 and TRBJ2-1; no firm D call. Trimming left V 6 bases short and J 1 base short, with 7 bases between. There are 13 residues in the CDR3.

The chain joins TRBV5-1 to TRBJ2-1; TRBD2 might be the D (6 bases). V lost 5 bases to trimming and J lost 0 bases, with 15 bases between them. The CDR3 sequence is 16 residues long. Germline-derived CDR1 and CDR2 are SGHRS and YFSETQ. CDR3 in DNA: TGCGCCAGCAGTCCAGGAGGGGTCTACTCCTACAATGAGCAGTTCTTC. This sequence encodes CASSPGGVYSYNEQFF.